This T cell receptor beta chain was captured by sequencing in a study of blood T cell repertoires in COVID-19. The CDR3 has 14 amino acids. CDR1 and CDR2 (germline): KGHSH, LQKENI. Trimming cost V 1 base and J 5 bases; bases outside gene matches: 3. The data were produced by immunoSEQ multiplex PCR, yet TCRdb's version contains in-frame clones alone and is incomplete. The table includes 210,000 or so clones, 85% to 90% detected once. The J gene is TRBJ2-7, the V gene TRBV18; 9 nucleotides agree with TRBD1. The TCR sequence derives from a man aged 45-65 years with acute or convalescent COVID-19. The sequencing sample was made of peripheral blood. The CDR3 is CASSPQGQGHEQYF. The CDR3 DNA sequence: TGTGCCAGCTCACCACAGGGACAGGGCCACGAGCAGTACTTC.